Reported below is one TCR beta chain. The antigen remains unidentified. The sample is drawn from a study of cytomegalovirus exposure and HLA in healthy donors. Study outcomes and limitations: The authors later found most CMV-associated TCR beta chains appeared HLA-restricted. HLA alleles were associated with some 16,000 TCR beta sequences in a later analysis at 0.05 false discovery rate. One variant, a missense change in DCLRE1C, was linked in a later analysis to TCR beta V- and J-gene trimming. Diagnosis of cytomegalovirus status made by the classifier reportedly showed high specificity and sensitivity.

It was with 60 Vbeta and 13 Jbeta primers that the PCR ran. Some clones are missing from TCRdb's copy, which holds only in-frame ones; the method was immunoSEQ multiplex PCR. The profile shows tens of thousands of clones, 60% to 75% of them singletons. What was sequenced was PBMCs. The origin of this receptor is a middle-aged woman in good health and CMV-seropositive.

DNA for the CDR3: TGTGCCAGTAGTATAGGGGGAAGCGGCACTGAAGCTTTCTTT. Residues: CASSIGGSGTEAFF. The chain joins TRBV19 to TRBJ1-1; D is unresolved. Deletions cut 1 base from V and 4 bases from J, with 10 bases between. This CDR3 comprises 14 residues. Germline CDR1 is LNHDA and CDR2 is SQIVND (reference sequence). The full variable domain, completed using reference TRBV19 and TRBJ1-1, is DGGITQSPKYLFRKEGQNVTLSCEQNLNHDAMYWYRQDPGQGLRLIYYSQIVNDFQKGDIAEGYSVSREKKESFPLTVTSAQKNPTAFYLCASSIGGSGTEAFFGQGTRLTVV.